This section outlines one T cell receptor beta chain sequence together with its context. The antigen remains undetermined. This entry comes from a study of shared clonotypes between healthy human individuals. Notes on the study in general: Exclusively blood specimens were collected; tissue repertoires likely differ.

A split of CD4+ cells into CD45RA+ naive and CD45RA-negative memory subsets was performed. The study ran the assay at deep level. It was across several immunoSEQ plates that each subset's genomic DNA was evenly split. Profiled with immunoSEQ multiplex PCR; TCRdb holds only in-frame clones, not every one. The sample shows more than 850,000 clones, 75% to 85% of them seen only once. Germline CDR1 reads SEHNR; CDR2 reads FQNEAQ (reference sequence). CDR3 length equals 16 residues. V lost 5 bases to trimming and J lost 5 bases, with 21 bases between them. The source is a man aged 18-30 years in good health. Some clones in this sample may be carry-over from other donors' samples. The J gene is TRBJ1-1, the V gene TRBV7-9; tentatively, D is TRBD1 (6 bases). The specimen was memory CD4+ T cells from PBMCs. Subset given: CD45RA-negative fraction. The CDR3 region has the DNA TGTGCCAGCAGCCCGCGGGCCCCAGGGGTGGGGACTGAAGCTTTCTTT. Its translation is CASSPRAPGVGTEAFF.